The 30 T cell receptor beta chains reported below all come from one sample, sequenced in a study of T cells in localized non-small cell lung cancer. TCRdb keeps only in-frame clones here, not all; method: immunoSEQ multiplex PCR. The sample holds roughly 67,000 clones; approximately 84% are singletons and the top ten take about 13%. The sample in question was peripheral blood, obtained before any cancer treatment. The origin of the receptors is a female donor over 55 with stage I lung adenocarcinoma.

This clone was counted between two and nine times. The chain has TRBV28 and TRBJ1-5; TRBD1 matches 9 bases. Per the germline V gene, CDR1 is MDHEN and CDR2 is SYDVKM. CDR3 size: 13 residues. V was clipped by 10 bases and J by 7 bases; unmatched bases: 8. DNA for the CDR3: TGTGCCACTAAACAGGGGGCGCGACAGCCCCAGCATTTT. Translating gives CATKQGARQPQHF.

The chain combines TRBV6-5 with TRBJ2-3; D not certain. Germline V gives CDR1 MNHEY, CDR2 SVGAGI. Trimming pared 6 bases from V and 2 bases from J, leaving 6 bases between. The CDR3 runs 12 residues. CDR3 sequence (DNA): TGTGCCAGCAGGGGCACCACAGATACGCAGTATTTT. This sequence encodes CASRGTTDTQYF.

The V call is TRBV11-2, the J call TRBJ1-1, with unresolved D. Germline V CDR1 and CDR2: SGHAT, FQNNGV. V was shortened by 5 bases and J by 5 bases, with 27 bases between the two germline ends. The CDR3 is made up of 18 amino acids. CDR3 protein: CASSLSRGSGPRGTEAFF. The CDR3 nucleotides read TGTGCCAGCAGCCTCAGTCGTGGGTCGGGCCCTCGAGGTACTGAAGCTTTCTTT.

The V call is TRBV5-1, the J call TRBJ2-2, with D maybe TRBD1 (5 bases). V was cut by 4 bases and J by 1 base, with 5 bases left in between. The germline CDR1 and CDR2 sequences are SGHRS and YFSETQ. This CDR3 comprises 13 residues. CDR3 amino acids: CASSTGNTGELFF. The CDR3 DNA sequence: TGCGCCAGCAGCACAGGGAACACCGGGGAGCTGTTTTTT. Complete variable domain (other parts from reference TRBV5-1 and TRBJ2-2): KAGVTQTPRYLIKTRGQQVTLSCSPISGHRSVSWYQQTPGQGLQFLFEYFSETQRNKGNFPGRFSGRQFSNSRSEMNVSTLELGDSALYLCASSTGNTGELFFGEGSRLTVL.

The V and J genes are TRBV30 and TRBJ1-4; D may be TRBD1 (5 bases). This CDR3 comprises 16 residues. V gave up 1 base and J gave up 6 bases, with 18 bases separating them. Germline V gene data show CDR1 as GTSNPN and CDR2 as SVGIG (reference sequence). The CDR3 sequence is CAWSARTDLGDEKLFF. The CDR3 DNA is TGTGCCTGGAGTGCTCGGACCGATTTGGGGGATGAAAAACTGTTTTTT.

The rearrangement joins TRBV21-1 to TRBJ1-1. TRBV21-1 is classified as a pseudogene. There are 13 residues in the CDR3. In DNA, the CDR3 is TGTGCCAGCAGCAACAATCGCTTCATTGAAGCTTTCTTT. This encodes CASSNNRFIEAFF.

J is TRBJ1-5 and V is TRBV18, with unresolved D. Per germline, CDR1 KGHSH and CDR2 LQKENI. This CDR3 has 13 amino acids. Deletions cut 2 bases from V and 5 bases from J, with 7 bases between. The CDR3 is CASSPAPDQPQHF. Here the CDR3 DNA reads TGTGCCAGCTCACCAGCCCCTGATCAGCCCCAGCATTTT.

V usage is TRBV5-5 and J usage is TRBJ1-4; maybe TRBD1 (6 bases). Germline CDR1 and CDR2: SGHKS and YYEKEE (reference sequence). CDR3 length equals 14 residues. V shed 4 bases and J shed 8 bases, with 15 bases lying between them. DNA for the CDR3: TGTGCCAGCAGCCGGGACATTGGCGGAGAAAAACTGTTTTTT. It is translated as CASSRDIGGEKLFF.

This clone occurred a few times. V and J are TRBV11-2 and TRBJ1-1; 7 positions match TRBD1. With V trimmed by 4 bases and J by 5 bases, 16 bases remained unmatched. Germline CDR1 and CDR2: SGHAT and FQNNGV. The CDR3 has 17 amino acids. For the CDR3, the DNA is TGTGCCAGCAGCTCGGGACGAGGCAGGGGGATCGGGACTGAAGCTTTCTTT. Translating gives CASSSGRGRGIGTEAFF.

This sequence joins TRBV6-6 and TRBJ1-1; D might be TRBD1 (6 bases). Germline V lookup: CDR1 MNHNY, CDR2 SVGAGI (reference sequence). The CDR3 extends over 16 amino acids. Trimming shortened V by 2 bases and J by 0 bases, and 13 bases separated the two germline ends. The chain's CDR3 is CASSYGGRIMNTEAFF. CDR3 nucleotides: TGTGCCAGCAGTTACGGGGGGCGAATCATGAACACTGAAGCTTTCTTT.

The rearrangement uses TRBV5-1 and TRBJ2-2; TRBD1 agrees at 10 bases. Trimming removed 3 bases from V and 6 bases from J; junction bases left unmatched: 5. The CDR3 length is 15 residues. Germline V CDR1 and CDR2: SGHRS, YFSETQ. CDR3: CASSSRTGGSGELFF. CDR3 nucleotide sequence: TGCGCCAGCAGCTCCAGGACAGGGGGGTCCGGGGAGCTGTTTTTT.

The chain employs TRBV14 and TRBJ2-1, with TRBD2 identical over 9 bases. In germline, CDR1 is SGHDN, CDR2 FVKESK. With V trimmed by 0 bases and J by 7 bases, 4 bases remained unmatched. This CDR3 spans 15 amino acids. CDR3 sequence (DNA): TGTGCCAGCAGCCAAGACGGCCTAGCGGGGAATGAGCAGTTCTTC. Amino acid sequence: CASSQDGLAGNEQFF.

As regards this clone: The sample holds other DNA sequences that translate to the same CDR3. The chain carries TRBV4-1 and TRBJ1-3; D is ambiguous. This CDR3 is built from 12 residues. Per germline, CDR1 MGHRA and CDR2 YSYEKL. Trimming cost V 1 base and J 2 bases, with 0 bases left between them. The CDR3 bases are TGCGCCAGCAGCCAAGCTGGAAACACCATATATTTT. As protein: CASSQAGNTIYF.

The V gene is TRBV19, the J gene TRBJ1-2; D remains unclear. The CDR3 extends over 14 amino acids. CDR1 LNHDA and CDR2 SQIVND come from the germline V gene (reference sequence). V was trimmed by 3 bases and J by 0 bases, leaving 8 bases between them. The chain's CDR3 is CASSMEETNYGYTF. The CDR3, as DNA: TGTGCCAGTAGTATGGAGGAAACTAACTATGGCTACACCTTC. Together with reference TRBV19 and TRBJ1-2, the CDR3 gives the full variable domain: DGGITQSPKYLFRKEGQNVTLSCEQNLNHDAMYWYRQDPGQGLRLIYYSQIVNDFQKGDIAEGYSVSREKKESFPLTVTSAQKNPTAFYLCASSMEETNYGYTFGSGTRLTVV.

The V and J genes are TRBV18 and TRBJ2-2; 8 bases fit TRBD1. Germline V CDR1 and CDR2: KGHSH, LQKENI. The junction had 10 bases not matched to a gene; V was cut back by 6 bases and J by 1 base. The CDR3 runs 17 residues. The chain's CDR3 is CASSRLTGTGNTGELFF. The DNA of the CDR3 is TGTGCCAGCTCGCGACTTACCGGGACAGGGAACACCGGGGAGCTGTTTTTT.

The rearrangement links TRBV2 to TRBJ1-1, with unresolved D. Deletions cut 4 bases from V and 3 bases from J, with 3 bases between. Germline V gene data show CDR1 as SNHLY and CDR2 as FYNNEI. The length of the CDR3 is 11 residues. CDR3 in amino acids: CASSGYTEAFF. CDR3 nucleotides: TGTGCCAGCAGTGGCTACACTGAAGCTTTCTTT.

CDR3 DNA sequence: TGTGCCAGCAGCTTAGAGAGGACGGGAGGGTACGAGCAGTACTTC. Protein product: CASSLERTGGYEQYF. V usage is TRBV7-9 and J usage is TRBJ2-7; TRBD2 agrees at 8 bases. The CDR3 covers 15 residues. V shed 1 base, J shed 4 bases, and the junction held 6 bases outside the gene matches. Germline V gives CDR1 SEHNR, CDR2 FQNEAQ (reference sequence).

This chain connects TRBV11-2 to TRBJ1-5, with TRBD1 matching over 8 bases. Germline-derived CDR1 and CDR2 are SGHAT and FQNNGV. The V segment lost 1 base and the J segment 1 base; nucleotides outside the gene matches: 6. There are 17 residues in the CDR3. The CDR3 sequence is CASSLGQGKGSNQPQHF. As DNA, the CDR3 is TGTGCCAGCAGCTTAGGACAGGGGAAGGGAAGCAATCAGCCCCAGCATTTT.

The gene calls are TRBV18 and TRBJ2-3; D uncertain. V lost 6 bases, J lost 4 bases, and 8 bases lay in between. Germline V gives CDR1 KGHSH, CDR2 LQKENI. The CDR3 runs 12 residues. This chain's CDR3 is CASSLSPDTQYF. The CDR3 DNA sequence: TGTGCCAGCTCGCTGTCCCCAGATACGCAGTATTTT.

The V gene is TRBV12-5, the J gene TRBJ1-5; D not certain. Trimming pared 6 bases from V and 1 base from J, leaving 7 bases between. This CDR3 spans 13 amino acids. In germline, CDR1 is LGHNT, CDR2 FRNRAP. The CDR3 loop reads CASGRASNQPQHF. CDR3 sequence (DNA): TGTGCTAGTGGGCGGGCGAGCAATCAGCCCCAGCATTTT.

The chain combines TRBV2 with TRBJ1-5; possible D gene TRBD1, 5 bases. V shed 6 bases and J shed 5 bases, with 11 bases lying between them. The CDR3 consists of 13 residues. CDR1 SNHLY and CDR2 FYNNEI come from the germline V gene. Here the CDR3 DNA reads TGTGCCAGCAGCGGGACGGGGGATCAGCCCCAGCATTTT. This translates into CASSGTGDQPQHF.

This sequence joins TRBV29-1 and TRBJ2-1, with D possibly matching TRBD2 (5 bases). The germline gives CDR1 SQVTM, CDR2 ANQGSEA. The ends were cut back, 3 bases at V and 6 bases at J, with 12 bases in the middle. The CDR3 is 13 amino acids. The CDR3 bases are TGCAGCGTTGATGGGCTAGCCTTCAATGAGCAGTTCTTC. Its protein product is CSVDGLAFNEQFF.

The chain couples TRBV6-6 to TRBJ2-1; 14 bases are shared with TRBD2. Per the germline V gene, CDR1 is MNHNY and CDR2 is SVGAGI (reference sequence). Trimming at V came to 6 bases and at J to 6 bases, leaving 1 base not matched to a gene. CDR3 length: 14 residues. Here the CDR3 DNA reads TGTGCCAGCAGGGGACTAGCGGGAGCCAATGAGCAGTTCTTC. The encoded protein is CASRGLAGANEQFF.

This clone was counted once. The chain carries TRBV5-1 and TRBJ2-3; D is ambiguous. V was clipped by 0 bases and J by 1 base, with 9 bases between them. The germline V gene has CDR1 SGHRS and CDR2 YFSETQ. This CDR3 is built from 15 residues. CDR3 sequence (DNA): TGCGCCAGCAGCTTGGGAAGTTTCGGCACAGATACGCAGTATTTT. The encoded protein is CASSLGSFGTDTQYF.

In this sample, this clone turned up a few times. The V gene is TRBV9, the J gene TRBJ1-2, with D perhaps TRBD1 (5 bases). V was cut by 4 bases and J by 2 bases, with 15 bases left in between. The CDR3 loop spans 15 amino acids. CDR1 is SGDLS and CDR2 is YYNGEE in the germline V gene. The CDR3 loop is CASSPGRGPNYGYTF. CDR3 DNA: TGTGCCAGCAGCCCGGGCCGGGGACCCAACTATGGCTACACCTTC.

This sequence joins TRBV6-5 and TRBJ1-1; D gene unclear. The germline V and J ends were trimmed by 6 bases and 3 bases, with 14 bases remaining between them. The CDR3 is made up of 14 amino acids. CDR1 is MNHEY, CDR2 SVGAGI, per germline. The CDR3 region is CASSLRESHTEAFF. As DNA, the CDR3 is TGTGCCAGCAGCCTTCGAGAGTCTCACACTGAAGCTTTCTTT.

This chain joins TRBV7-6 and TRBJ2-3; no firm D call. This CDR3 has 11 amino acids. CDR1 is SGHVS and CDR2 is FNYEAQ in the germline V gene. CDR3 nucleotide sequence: TGTGCTTCCGGCGTCGCAGATACGCAGTATTTT. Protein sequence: CASGVADTQYF.

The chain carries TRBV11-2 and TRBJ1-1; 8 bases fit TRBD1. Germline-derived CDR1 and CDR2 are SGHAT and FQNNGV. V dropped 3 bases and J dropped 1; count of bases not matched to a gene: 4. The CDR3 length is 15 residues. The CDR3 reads CASSFGQGWNTEAFF. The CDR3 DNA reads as TGTGCCAGCAGCTTTGGACAGGGCTGGAACACTGAAGCTTTCTTT.

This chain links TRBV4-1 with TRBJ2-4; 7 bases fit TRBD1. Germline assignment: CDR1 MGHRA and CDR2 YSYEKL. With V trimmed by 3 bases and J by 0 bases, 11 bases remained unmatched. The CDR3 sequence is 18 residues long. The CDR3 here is CASSQPGQAVLAKNIQYF. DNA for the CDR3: TGCGCCAGCAGCCAGCCCGGACAGGCCGTCTTAGCCAAAAACATTCAGTACTTC.

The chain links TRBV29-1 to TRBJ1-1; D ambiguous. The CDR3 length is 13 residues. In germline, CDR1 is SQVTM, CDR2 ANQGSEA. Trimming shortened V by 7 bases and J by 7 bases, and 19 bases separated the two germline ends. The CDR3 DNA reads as TGCAGCGCTGGAGAAGGCCAACGACTTGAAGCTTTCTTT. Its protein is CSAGEGQRLEAFF.